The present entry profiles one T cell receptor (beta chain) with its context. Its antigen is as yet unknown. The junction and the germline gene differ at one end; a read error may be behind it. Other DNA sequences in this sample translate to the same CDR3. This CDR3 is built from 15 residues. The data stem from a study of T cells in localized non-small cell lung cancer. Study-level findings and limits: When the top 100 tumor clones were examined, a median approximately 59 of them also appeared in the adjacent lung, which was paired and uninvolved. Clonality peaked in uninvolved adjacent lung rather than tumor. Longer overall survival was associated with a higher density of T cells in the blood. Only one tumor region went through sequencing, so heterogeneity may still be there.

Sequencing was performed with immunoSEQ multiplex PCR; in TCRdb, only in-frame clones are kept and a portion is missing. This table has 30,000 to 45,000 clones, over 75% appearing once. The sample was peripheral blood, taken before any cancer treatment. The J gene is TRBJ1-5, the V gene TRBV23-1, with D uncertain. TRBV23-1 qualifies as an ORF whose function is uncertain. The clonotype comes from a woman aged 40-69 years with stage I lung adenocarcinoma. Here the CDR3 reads CASSLPLALNQPQHF. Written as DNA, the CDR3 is TGCGCCAGCAGTCTCCCCTTGGCCCTCAATCAGCCTCAGCATTTT.